This T cell receptor (beta chain) was observed in a study of CD8+ T cells in alopecia areata (dated by TCRdb to 2016 to 2019). Describing the broader study: Female C3H/HeJ recipients, about 7-10 weeks old, were grafted with skin from C3H/HeJ donors with spontaneous alopecia (about 6-13 months old). Human TCRbeta sequencing covered scalp tissue and sorted CD4+ and CD8+ peripheral blood T cells from patchy and totalis/universalis alopecia areata patients and healthy controls. Clonality in the scalp was compared among normal scalp (n=4), patchy alopecia areata scalp (n=8), and alopecia totalis/universalis scalp (n=8). The study used high-throughput TCRbeta sequencing to examine T cell clonal expansion in alopecia areata, in both the C3H/HeJ mouse model and human patients. Amplification of TCRbeta CDR3 regions was done by immunoSEQ multiplex PCR using 35 Vbeta forward primers and 13 Jbeta reverse primers. RNA was obtained with the PAXgene miRNA kit for fixed scalp, the miRNeasy kit for PBMCs, and the RNeasy kit for mouse skin. Results and caveats for the whole study, not just this receptor: Shared TCR sequences between patients were less evident than in mice, which may be partly attributable to HLA diversity in the patient population. Compared with normal scalp, lesional scalp, particularly in alopecia totalis/universalis, had higher clonality and more expanded CD8+ clones, which suggests antigenic drive. Scalp TCR repertoire analysis is complicated because resident alphabeta T cells in normal human skin are also sequenced, whereas mouse skin is dominated by gammadelta T cells.

For this chain, trimming is 3 bases at the V end and 2 bases at the J end, and the number of junction bases without a gene match is 4. Its CDR3 holds 16 amino acids, cysteine through phenylalanine. The 36 bases shown cover part of the CDR3, and their frame starts at base 1. The germline V gene gives CDR1 as NSHNY and CDR2 as SYGAGN. Pooled mouse cutaneous lymph node cells were stained for CD4, CD8alpha, NKG2D, NKG2ACE and other markers, then sorted on a BD Influx. The library was made by the immunoSEQ multiplex PCR assay. To provide template for TCR sequencing, every sample had RNA extracted and reverse transcribed into cDNA. First-strand cDNA was synthesized using SuperScript III with a 2:1 mix of oligo-dT and random hexamers. A synthetic immune receptor repertoire was used to assess amplification bias, and residual bias was removed computationally. Sequencing of the libraries was done on Illumina HiSeq with 60 bp reads that cover the CDR3, reading from J toward V. In the original analysis: Raw reads were preprocessed to remove errors, and CDR3 was defined according to IMGT conventions as the region from the conserved cysteine to phenylalanine. Clonality was computed by normalizing Shannon entropy by log2 of the number of productive unique TCRs and subtracting the result from 1. Whether each scalp clone was CD4 or CD8 was inferred by checking scalp TCRbeta sequences against the CD4 and CD8 repertoires from sorted blood. TCRdb took over this immuneACCESS table, retaining in-frame rearrangements with V and J assigned. Such tables are incomplete; in checked studies, under half of the missing clones stem from an unresolved V gene, and the remainder is unexplained. V and J calls and clone size are copied from that table; D and trimming were computed from the DNA. This sample includes around 290,000 clones, and none of them was observed just once. Of the sample, around 1.2% falls within the top ten clones.

Points on this clone: Its antigen is not yet known. Because the receptor is murine, the gene names and germline sequences shown are mouse ones. The read is 4 residues too short to cover the CDR3 end, so that end is filled in from the germline J gene.

The TCR sequence derives from a C3H/HeJ mouse with alopecia areata. The MHC haplotype of this strain is H2-k. The rearranged segments are TRBV13-1 and TRBJ2-3; 12 junctional bases match TRBD2. Material for sequencing was CD4+ T cells sorted from a lymph node. The sequenced part of the CDR3 DNA is TGTGCCAGCAGTGGACTGGGGGGGCGCTCTGCAGAA. It codes for CASSGLGGRSAE. The whole CDR3 reads CASSGLGGRSAETLYF.